These T cell receptor beta chains were read from a single sample in a study of T-cell memory formation after mild COVID-19. TCRdb called the 5' RACE reads again in MiXCR, with one record for every CDR3 protein. The sample records about 340,000 distinct CDR3 sequences, around 14% being singletons. The sample consisted of PBMCs or a T cell subset sorted from them (not recorded which). The receptors stem from a man younger than 35 who had mild COVID-19 (a few samples of this study predate the infection). Cell type and time point are not known. The CDR3 runs from the conserved cysteine through the conserved F or W. D genes are given only for firm matches. Size values are once, few and many counts, or a class for expanded clones, and some rows have none.

clone_size: many
j_call: TRBJ2-3
v_call: TRBV7-2
d_call: NA
cdr3_nt: TGTGCCAGCAGCATCACAGATACGCAGTATTTT
cdr3_aa: CASSITDTQYF

clone_size: few
j_call: TRBJ2-3
v_call: TRBV5-1
d_call: NA
cdr3_nt: TGCGCCAGCAGCTTGGAGGTTGAAAGATACACAGATACGCAGTATTTT
cdr3_aa: CASSLEVERYTDTQYF

clone_size: NA
j_call: TRBJ2-1
v_call: TRBV12-3/TRBV12-4
d_call: TRBD2
cdr3_nt: TGTGCCAGCACCCTGACTAGCGGGGGGGCGCGCTCCTACAATGAGCAGTTCTTC
cdr3_aa: CASTLTSGGARSYNEQFF

clone_size: many
j_call: TRBJ2-1
v_call: TRBV7-7
d_call: TRBD2
cdr3_nt: TGTGCCAGCAGCGGCGGGGGTGAGCAGTTCTTC
cdr3_aa: CASSGGGEQFF

clone_size: few
j_call: TRBJ1-2
v_call: TRBV7-2
d_call: NA
cdr3_nt: TGTGCCAGCAGCTTACAGCCGTATGGCTACACCTTC
cdr3_aa: CASSLQPYGYTF

clone_size: NA
j_call: TRBJ2-7
v_call: TRBV18
d_call: TRBD1
cdr3_nt: TGTGCCAGCTCACCGACAGGGTTCTCCTACGAGCAGTACTTC
cdr3_aa: CASSPTGFSYEQYF

clone_size: NA
j_call: TRBJ1-2
v_call: TRBV5-1
d_call: NA
cdr3_nt: TGCGCCAGCAGCTTGGCGGGAGATAACTATGGCTACACCTTC
cdr3_aa: CASSLAGDNYGYTF

clone_size: NA
j_call: TRBJ2-7
v_call: TRBV5-6
d_call: TRBD2
cdr3_nt: TGTGCCAGCAGCTGGATGACTAGCGGGGGATACGAGCAGTACTTC
cdr3_aa: CASSWMTSGGYEQYF

clone_size: few
j_call: TRBJ2-3
v_call: TRBV11-2
d_call: NA
cdr3_nt: TGTGCCAGCAGCTTAGCTAGGGCAGGGCTCTCACGTCGTAATACGCAGTATTTT
cdr3_aa: CASSLARAGLSRRNTQYF

clone_size: NA
j_call: TRBJ2-3
v_call: TRBV9
d_call: TRBD2
cdr3_nt: TGTGCCAGCAGCCCGCGGACTAGCGGGGGCCCAGATACGCAGTATTTT
cdr3_aa: CASSPRTSGGPDTQYF

clone_size: NA
j_call: TRBJ2-3
v_call: TRBV7-3
d_call: TRBD1
cdr3_nt: TGTGCCAGCGGACAGGGGGCAGGAGATACGCAGTATTTT
cdr3_aa: CASGQGAGDTQYF

clone_size: NA
j_call: TRBJ1-5
v_call: TRBV20-1
d_call: NA
cdr3_nt: TGCAGTGCTAGAGCGGATCCCAATCAGCCCCAGCATTTT
cdr3_aa: CSARADPNQPQHF

clone_size: few
j_call: TRBJ1-4
v_call: TRBV4-3
d_call: NA
cdr3_nt: TGCGCCAGCAGCCAGGCCCCGAGGATGAATGAAAAACTGTTTTTT
cdr3_aa: CASSQAPRMNEKLFF

clone_size: NA
j_call: TRBJ1-1
v_call: TRBV6-6
d_call: NA
cdr3_nt: TGTGCCAGCAGCTTGGATTTGATGAACACTGAAGCTTTCTTT
cdr3_aa: CASSLDLMNTEAFF

clone_size: NA
j_call: TRBJ2-3
v_call: TRBV7-3
d_call: TRBD2
cdr3_nt: TGTGCCAGCAGCCCCCATCTAGCGGGGGGGCCGTCTACGCAGTATTTT
cdr3_aa: CASSPHLAGGPSTQYF

clone_size: few
j_call: TRBJ2-1
v_call: TRBV4-3
d_call: NA
cdr3_nt: TGCGCCAGCAGCCGCACGTCGGGCAGGGGAGTTGCGATCTCCCGAAACAATGAGCAGTTCTTC
cdr3_aa: CASSRTSGRGVAISRNNEQFF

clone_size: NA
j_call: TRBJ2-1
v_call: TRBV29-1
d_call: TRBD2
cdr3_nt: TGCAGCGCTGGACTAGCGGGGGATGAGCAGTTCTTC
cdr3_aa: CSAGLAGDEQFF

clone_size: once
j_call: TRBJ1-2
v_call: TRBV29-1
d_call: NA
cdr3_nt: TGCAGCGTTGAGGCAGGGAGGTATGGCTACACCTTC
cdr3_aa: CSVEAGRYGYTF

clone_size: few
j_call: TRBJ1-5
v_call: TRBV12-5
d_call: NA
cdr3_nt: TGTGCTAGTGGTTTGTTCCCGGACCTAAGCAATCAGCCCCAGCATTTT
cdr3_aa: CASGLFPDLSNQPQHF

clone_size: many
j_call: TRBJ1-2
v_call: TRBV5-1
d_call: TRBD1
cdr3_nt: TGCGCCAGCAGCTTGGGCTGGACAGGGGTTAACTATGGCTACACCTTC
cdr3_aa: CASSLGWTGVNYGYTF

clone_size: few
j_call: TRBJ2-2
v_call: TRBV4-1
d_call: NA
cdr3_nt: TGCGCCACCAGGGCCCCTAACACCGGGGAGCTGTTTTTT
cdr3_aa: CATRAPNTGELFF

clone_size: NA
j_call: TRBJ1-1
v_call: TRBV12-3/TRBV12-4
d_call: TRBD1
cdr3_nt: TGTGCCAGCACCCTGGACAGGGTGAACACTGAAGCTTTCTTT
cdr3_aa: CASTLDRVNTEAFF

clone_size: many
j_call: TRBJ2-2
v_call: TRBV11-2
d_call: TRBD2
cdr3_nt: TGTGCCAGCAGCTTAGGGCGGGGGACCGGGGAGCTGTTTTTT
cdr3_aa: CASSLGRGTGELFF

clone_size: few
j_call: TRBJ2-3
v_call: TRBV7-9
d_call: NA
cdr3_nt: TGTGCCAGCAGTTCAACAGGGAGGTCTACAGATACGCAGTATTTT
cdr3_aa: CASSSTGRSTDTQYF

clone_size: NA
j_call: TRBJ1-5
v_call: TRBV27
d_call: NA
cdr3_nt: TGTGCCAGCCGTGGGGCAGGACCAAATCAGCCCCAGCATTTT
cdr3_aa: CASRGAGPNQPQHF

clone_size: NA
j_call: TRBJ2-3
v_call: TRBV5-1
d_call: NA
cdr3_nt: TGCGCCAGCAGCTTGGGGGGGCGCGATGGCACAGATACGCAGTATTTT
cdr3_aa: CASSLGGRDGTDTQYF

clone_size: many
j_call: TRBJ2-5
v_call: TRBV3-1
d_call: TRBD2
cdr3_nt: TGTGCCAGCAGCCAAACCGGGCGGGGGGGTTTGGAGACCCAGTACTTC
cdr3_aa: CASSQTGRGGLETQYF

clone_size: NA
j_call: TRBJ2-2
v_call: TRBV7-9
d_call: TRBD1
cdr3_nt: TGTGCCAGCAGCCCAACAGACAGGGCCGTCACCGGGGAGCTGTTTTTT
cdr3_aa: CASSPTDRAVTGELFF

clone_size: few
j_call: TRBJ1-2
v_call: TRBV10-2
d_call: TRBD1
cdr3_nt: TGCGCCAGCAGCGTAACAGGGGGGCGGTATGGCTACACCTTC
cdr3_aa: CASSVTGGRYGYTF

clone_size: few
j_call: TRBJ2-3
v_call: TRBV5-1
d_call: TRBD2
cdr3_nt: TGCGCCAGCAGCTCCCAGCGGGGGGGACGCACAGATACGCAGTATTTT
cdr3_aa: CASSSQRGGRTDTQYF

clone_size: NA
j_call: TRBJ2-1
v_call: TRBV7-2
d_call: TRBD2
cdr3_nt: TGTGCCAGCAGTTCGGGGCGGACTAGCGTTTACAATGAGCAGTTCTTC
cdr3_aa: CASSSGRTSVYNEQFF

clone_size: NA
j_call: TRBJ2-7
v_call: TRBV28
d_call: TRBD1
cdr3_nt: TGTGCCAGCAGCACAGGGGTTAATGGGCAGTACTTC
cdr3_aa: CASSTGVNGQYF

clone_size: NA
j_call: TRBJ2-3
v_call: TRBV24-1
d_call: NA
cdr3_nt: TGTGCCACCAGTGATTCCGGGGACAACACAGATACGCAGTATTTT
cdr3_aa: CATSDSGDNTDTQYF

clone_size: NA
j_call: TRBJ1-3
v_call: TRBV20-1
d_call: NA
cdr3_nt: TGCAGTGCTAGAAGGGGGGTTTCTGGAAACACCATATATTTT
cdr3_aa: CSARRGVSGNTIYF

clone_size: few
j_call: TRBJ2-3
v_call: TRBV12-3/TRBV12-4
d_call: NA
cdr3_nt: TGTGCCACCTCAGGGGACCCCGGAGATACGCAGTATTTT
cdr3_aa: CATSGDPGDTQYF

clone_size: few
j_call: TRBJ1-4
v_call: TRBV6-5
d_call: NA
cdr3_nt: TGTGCCAGCAGCCCGGACATCGGGGATGAAAAACTGTTTTTT
cdr3_aa: CASSPDIGDEKLFF

clone_size: few
j_call: TRBJ2-5
v_call: TRBV4-3
d_call: TRBD1
cdr3_nt: TGCGCCAGCAGCCAAGAGGGTTGGGGCAGGGGGAAAGAGACCCAGTACTTC
cdr3_aa: CASSQEGWGRGKETQYF

clone_size: NA
j_call: TRBJ2-6
v_call: TRBV6-6
d_call: NA
cdr3_nt: TGTGCCAGCAGTCTCGACGGAGTCTCTGGGGCCAACGTCCTGACTTTC
cdr3_aa: CASSLDGVSGANVLTF

clone_size: many
j_call: TRBJ2-5
v_call: TRBV28
d_call: TRBD1
cdr3_nt: TGTGCCAGCAGTTTGACAGGGAGCCAAGAGACCCAGTACTTC
cdr3_aa: CASSLTGSQETQYF

clone_size: many
j_call: TRBJ2-3
v_call: TRBV4-1
d_call: NA
cdr3_nt: TGCGCCAGCAGCGGAGACGGGTTCAGAGAGGCAGATACGCAGTATTTT
cdr3_aa: CASSGDGFREADTQYF

clone_size: NA
j_call: TRBJ2-6
v_call: TRBV9
d_call: TRBD1
cdr3_nt: TGTGCCAGCAGCGCTGGGACAGGCCGACGGACTGGGGCCAACGTCCTGACTTTC
cdr3_aa: CASSAGTGRRTGANVLTF

clone_size: few
j_call: TRBJ1-1
v_call: TRBV11-2
d_call: TRBD1
cdr3_nt: TGTGCCAGCAGCTTCTTACCTACAGGGGAGTCTGAAGCTTTCTTT
cdr3_aa: CASSFLPTGESEAFF

clone_size: few
j_call: TRBJ2-5
v_call: TRBV20-1
d_call: TRBD2
cdr3_nt: TGCAGTGCAAGTGGACTAGCGGGGTCGGAGACCCAGTACTTC
cdr3_aa: CSASGLAGSETQYF

clone_size: many
j_call: TRBJ2-3
v_call: TRBV6-2/TRBV6-3
d_call: NA
cdr3_nt: TGTGCCAGCAGGACTGGCACAGATACGCAGTATTTT
cdr3_aa: CASRTGTDTQYF

clone_size: NA
j_call: TRBJ2-1
v_call: TRBV19
d_call: NA
cdr3_nt: TGTGCCAGTAGTATAGGGGGCATTGTTGATGAGCAGTTCTTC
cdr3_aa: CASSIGGIVDEQFF

clone_size: many
j_call: TRBJ2-3
v_call: TRBV7-2
d_call: NA
cdr3_nt: TGTGCCAGCAGCTTATGGGCCAGGGCGGGCCCAGATACGCAGTATTTT
cdr3_aa: CASSLWARAGPDTQYF

clone_size: many
j_call: TRBJ2-1
v_call: TRBV7-9
d_call: NA
cdr3_nt: TGTGCCAGCAGCTTGAGACCGAGCTCCTACAATGAGCAGTTCTTC
cdr3_aa: CASSLRPSSYNEQFF

clone_size: NA
j_call: TRBJ1-1
v_call: TRBV6-5
d_call: NA
cdr3_nt: TGTGCCAGCAGTTACTCGTCGGGGTTGAACACTGAAGCTTTCTTT
cdr3_aa: CASSYSSGLNTEAFF

clone_size: many
j_call: TRBJ1-2
v_call: TRBV4-1
d_call: TRBD1
cdr3_nt: TGCGCCAGCAGCCGGACAGGGGGCAATGGCTACACCTTC
cdr3_aa: CASSRTGGNGYTF

clone_size: NA
j_call: TRBJ2-3
v_call: TRBV4-1
d_call: NA
cdr3_nt: TGCGCCAGCAGCCAAGATATTCTGGGGGGGCGCACAGATACGCAGTATTTT
cdr3_aa: CASSQDILGGRTDTQYF

clone_size: few
j_call: TRBJ2-1
v_call: TRBV7-2
d_call: NA
cdr3_nt: TGTGCCAGCAGCTTACCAGGGGCCTTGAGCTCCTACAATGAGCAGTTCTTC
cdr3_aa: CASSLPGALSSYNEQFF

clone_size: once
j_call: TRBJ1-5
v_call: TRBV12-3/TRBV12-4
d_call: NA
cdr3_nt: TGTGCCAGCAGTTTAGATAGGACGGCCGTACATCAGCCCCAGCATTTT
cdr3_aa: CASSLDRTAVHQPQHF

clone_size: NA
j_call: TRBJ2-2
v_call: TRBV7-3
d_call: TRBD1
cdr3_nt: TGTGCCAGCAGCTCGGGACAGGGGCGCGGGGAGCTGTTTTTT
cdr3_aa: CASSSGQGRGELFF

clone_size: few
j_call: TRBJ1-2
v_call: TRBV6-5
d_call: TRBD1
cdr3_nt: TGTGCCAGCAGTTACTCGGTCAACTACAGGGGCTATGGCTACACCTTC
cdr3_aa: CASSYSVNYRGYGYTF

clone_size: few
j_call: TRBJ2-3
v_call: TRBV10-2
d_call: NA
cdr3_nt: TGCGCCACCATTAAGGGGACTCGCACAGATACGCAGTATTTT
cdr3_aa: CATIKGTRTDTQYF

clone_size: NA
j_call: TRBJ2-5
v_call: TRBV6-2/TRBV6-3
d_call: TRBD1
cdr3_nt: TGTGCCAGCAGTTACGGTCCCGGACAGGTACCAGGGGGGACCCAGTACTTC
cdr3_aa: CASSYGPGQVPGGTQYF

clone_size: NA
j_call: TRBJ2-1
v_call: TRBV7-8
d_call: TRBD2
cdr3_nt: TGTGCCAGCAGCATTTGGGGTAGCGGGGGAGCCCCCCTCTCTGATGAGCAGTTCTTC
cdr3_aa: CASSIWGSGGAPLSDEQFF

clone_size: NA
j_call: TRBJ2-4
v_call: TRBV20-1
d_call: NA
cdr3_nt: TGCAGTGCCCTAAAAACATTCAGTACCCCCTACTTC
cdr3_aa: CSALKTFSTPYF

clone_size: NA
j_call: TRBJ1-6
v_call: TRBV12-3/TRBV12-4
d_call: NA
cdr3_nt: TGTGCCAGCACCTCCCTGGGGGGGCAATCACCCCTCCACTTT
cdr3_aa: CASTSLGGQSPLHF